The text below deals with one T cell receptor beta chain. What it recognizes is unknown. This entry belongs to a study of identical twins. Findings of the study overall: Beta clonotypes that were abundant in cord blood contained fewer insertions, a pattern absent from memory repertoires. Conclusions rested on cross-sectional statistics rather than following the same donors. Models underestimated out-of-frame TCR alpha sharing in monozygotic twins.

The CDR3 consists of 20 residues. The germline V gene has CDR1 SGDLS and CDR2 YYNGEE. The V segment lost 3 bases and the J segment 6 bases; nucleotides outside the gene matches: 21. TCRdb recomputed calls from the 5' RACE reads with MiXCR, one row per CDR3 protein. Of 570,000 or so distinct CDR3 sequences listed, just under 10% were seen once; the top ten hold approximately 3%. These same data were also listed under a study on yellow fever vaccine responses in identical twins.

The source material was PBMCs. The V call is TRBV9, the J call TRBJ2-1, with TRBD1 matching over 10 bases. This receptor was identified in a woman aged 18 to 35 in good health. CDR3 sequence (DNA): TGTGCCAGCAGCGCCTTAACCGGGACAGGGGTCGGTGCTTTCGCCAATGAGCAGTTCTTC. This codes for CASSALTGTGVGAFANEQFF. The full variable domain, completed using reference TRBV9 and TRBJ2-1, is DSGVTQTPKHLITATGQRVTLRCSPRSGDLSVYWYQQSLDQGLQFLIQYYNGEERAKGNILERFSAQQFPDLHSELNLSSLELGDSALYFCASSALTGTGVGAFANEQFFGPGTRLTVL.